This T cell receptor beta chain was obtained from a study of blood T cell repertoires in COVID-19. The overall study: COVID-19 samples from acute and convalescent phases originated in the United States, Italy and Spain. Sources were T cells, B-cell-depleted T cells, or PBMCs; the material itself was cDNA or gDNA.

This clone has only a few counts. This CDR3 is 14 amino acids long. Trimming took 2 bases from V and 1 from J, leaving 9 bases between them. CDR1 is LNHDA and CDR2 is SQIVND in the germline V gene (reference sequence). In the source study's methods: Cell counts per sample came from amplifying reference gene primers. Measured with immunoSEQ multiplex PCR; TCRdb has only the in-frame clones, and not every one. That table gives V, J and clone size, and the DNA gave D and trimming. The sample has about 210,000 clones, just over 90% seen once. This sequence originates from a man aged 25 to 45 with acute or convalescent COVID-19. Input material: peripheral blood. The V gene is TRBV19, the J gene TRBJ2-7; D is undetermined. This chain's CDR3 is CASSIYARSYEQYF. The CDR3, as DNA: TGTGCCAGTAGTATATATGCTAGATCCTACGAGCAGTACTTC. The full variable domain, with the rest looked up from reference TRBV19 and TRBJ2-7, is DGGITQSPKYLFRKEGQNVTLSCEQNLNHDAMYWYRQDPGQGLRLIYYSQIVNDFQKGDIAEGYSVSREKKESFPLTVTSAQKNPTAFYLCASSIYARSYEQYFGPGTRLTVT.